This T cell receptor beta chain was identified during a study of T cell responses to AZD1222 COVID-19 vaccine. With respect to this clone: Its antigen is as yet unknown.

Trimming took off 1 base at V and 5 bases at J, with 15 bases between the two ends. CDR1 is SGHNT, CDR2 YYREEE, per germline (reference sequence). The CDR3 loop spans 15 amino acids. Findings and limits, study-wide: No day 14 peak samples; only post-peak repertoires were characterized.

Produced via immunoSEQ multiplex PCR; TCRdb's table is partial and in-frame only. The repertoire holds roughly 200,000 clones, with 80% to 90% as singletons. Specimen: peripheral blood, collected on day 0 of AZD1222 vaccination. The sequence was obtained from an adult in good health. V is TRBV5-4 and J is TRBJ1-1; a weak D match, TRBD1 (6 bases). In nucleotides, the CDR3 is TGTGCCAGCAGCTTGAACAGGGAAAAGGAAACTGAAGCTTTCTTT. It is translated as CASSLNREKETEAFF.